This T cell receptor (beta chain) was retrieved from a study of T-cell reconstitution after alpha-beta-depleted transplantation in children. Preparation of the TCRbeta library was carried out with unique molecular identifiers. A single record per CDR3 protein comes from TCRdb applying MiXCR to the PCR reads. In the table there are some 830,000 distinct CDR3 sequences, roughly 15% of which are singletons. Study-wide points: Reported findings indicate that, about two months after transplant, alpha-beta T cells came from several hundred expanded clones, which were derived from non-depleted graft cells. T cells produced anew were the main source of T-cell counts and diversity one year after transplant.

On this clonotype itself: Its cognate antigen is unknown.

The clonotype was recovered from a male patient aged 10 to 17 who had a stem cell transplant for acute lymphoblastic leukemia, so the T cells may come from the graft donor. This sample comprised PBMCs, mostly from graft donor cells, obtained 360 days after TCRalphabeta/CD19-depleted stem cell transplant.

For the CDR3, the DNA is TGCAGCGTTGAACTCCCGGAACAGACCGCCTACGAGCAGTACTTC. Translation: CSVELPEQTAYEQYF. The V gene is TRBV29-1, the J gene TRBJ2-7; D uncertain. This CDR3 has 15 amino acids. Between the trimmed V and J ends, which lost 2 bases and 2 bases, there was a span of 16 bases. Germline V gives CDR1 SQVTM, CDR2 ANQGSEA.